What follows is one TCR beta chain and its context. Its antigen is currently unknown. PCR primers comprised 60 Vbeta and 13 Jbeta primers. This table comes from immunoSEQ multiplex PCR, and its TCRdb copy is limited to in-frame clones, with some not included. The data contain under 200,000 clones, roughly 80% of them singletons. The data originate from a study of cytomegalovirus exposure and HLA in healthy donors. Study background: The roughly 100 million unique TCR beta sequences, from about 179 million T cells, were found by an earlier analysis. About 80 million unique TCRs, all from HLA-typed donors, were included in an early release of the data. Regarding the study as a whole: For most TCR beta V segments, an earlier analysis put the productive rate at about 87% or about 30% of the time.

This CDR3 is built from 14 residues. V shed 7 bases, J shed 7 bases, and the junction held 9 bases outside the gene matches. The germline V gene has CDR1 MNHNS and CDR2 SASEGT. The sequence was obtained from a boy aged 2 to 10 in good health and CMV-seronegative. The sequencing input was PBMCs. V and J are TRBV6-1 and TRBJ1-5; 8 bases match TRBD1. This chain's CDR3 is CASTSDRGWQPQHF. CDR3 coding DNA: TGTGCCAGCACCAGCGACAGGGGATGGCAGCCCCAGCATTTT.